This T cell receptor beta chain appears in the sequencing data of a study of HIV-infected patients and healthy controls. This clonotype was counted at least ten times. V was pared by 6 bases and J by 2 bases, with 21 bases between. This CDR3 region has 17 residues. TCRdb recomputed calls from the 5' RACE reads with MiXCR, one row per CDR3 protein. The repertoire consists of 15,000 to 20,000 distinct CDR3 sequences, with about a sixth occurring once and the leading ten covering 24%. This receptor was identified in a human donor in good health. The chain links TRBV12-3 or TRBV12-4 to TRBJ2-3, with D unresolved. Sequenced material: CD8+ T cells from blood. The CDR3 sequence is CASSHSSAARATDTQYF. CDR3 coding DNA: TGTGCCAGCAGCCATAGTAGTGCAGCCCGAGCCACAGATACGCAGTATTTT.